This is a list of T cell receptor beta chains from one sample in a study of T cells in Graves' hyperthyroidism and ophthalmopathy. TCRdb called the multiplex PCR reads again in MiXCR, with one record for every CDR3 protein. The sample records roughly 360,000 distinct CDR3 sequences, about 13% being singletons. Sequenced input: blood. All receptors come from a man between 25 and 39 years old with Graves' hyperthyroidism that later progressed to Graves' ophthalmopathy. Each CDR3 is given without its conserved first and last residue. The D gene is left open where the match is weak.

V gene | D gene | CDR3 protein
TRBV28 | NA | ASSLAGYNQPQH
TRBV2 | TRBD1 | ASSDYLGQGARETQY
TRBV3-1 | TRBD1 | ASSHFPGQGIPYEQY
TRBV13 | NA | ASSSGWGQDQETQY
TRBV6-5 | NA | ASSYSRFYEQY
TRBV18 | NA | ASSRNQGSGANVLT
TRBV20-1 | TRBD1 | SGGAYSNQPQH
TRBV6-1 | NA | ASSSLQGSPGNQPQH
TRBV7-9 | NA | ASSLIQGGEQY
TRBV27 | TRBD1 | ASSTFTGVEYGYT
TRBV7-9 | NA | ASSFWGGQETQY
TRBV7-2 | TRBD1 | ASSSRGQGAREQY
TRBV6-2/TRBV6-3 | TRBD1 | ASSAGQGTGELF
TRBV13 | TRBD1 | ASSRTGFNSPLH
TRBV28 | NA | ASSLSVLYEQY
TRBV28 | NA | ASSPRGRLNYGYT
TRBV12-3/TRBV12-4 | NA | ASTRRRASSYNEQF
TRBV29-1 | TRBD1 | SVEDHRGPEAF
TRBV12-3/TRBV12-4 | NA | ASGTGSPNTGELF
TRBV7-6 | TRBD2 | ASSNGLAENTDTQY
TRBV11-2 | NA | ASSPSRNQPQH
TRBV20-1 | NA | SAGISGANVLT
TRBV27 | NA | ASSLLGPLESEQY
TRBV29-1 | NA | SVEVGEGNTIY